The 29 T cell receptor beta chains given below trace back to one sample, sequenced in a study of T-cell memory formation after mild COVID-19. A single record per CDR3 protein comes from TCRdb applying MiXCR to the 5' RACE reads. The sample yields fewer than 400,000 distinct CDR3 sequences, approximately 15% seen once. Sequencing was carried out using PBMCs or a T cell subset sorted from them (not recorded which). These receptors were taken from a man aged 18 to 30 who had mild COVID-19 (a few samples of this study predate the infection). Cell type and time point are not known.

This clonotype was seen more than once but under ten times. The chain combines TRBV29-1 with TRBJ2-7; D remains ambiguous. Germline CDR1 and CDR2: SQVTM and ANQGSEA. This CDR3 is built from 14 residues. DNA of the CDR3: TGCAGCGTCGAAGGAACTTGCAGCTCCTACGAGCAGTACGTC. This encodes CSVEGTCSSYEQYV.

This rearrangement joins TRBV7-2 to TRBJ2-7; 8 bases agree with TRBD1. Germline loops: CDR1 SGHTA, CDR2 FQGNSA. There are 17 residues in the CDR3. The trim removed 3 bases at V and 4 bases at J, leaving 14 bases unmatched. This CDR3 is CASSFGQGATTQYEQYF. The CDR3 coding sequence is TGTGCCAGCAGCTTTGGACAGGGAGCCACGACTCAATACGAGCAGTACTTC.

In this sample, this clonotype turned up a few times. V and J are TRBV29-1 and TRBJ1-2; 9 bases agree with TRBD1. This CDR3 has 15 amino acids. Per germline, CDR1 SQVTM and CDR2 ANQGSEA. With 3 bases clipped from V and 2 bases from J, the junction kept 7 bases outside the gene matches. The CDR3 DNA reads as TGCAGCGTTGAGGACAGGGGCGCCTCCAACTATGGCTACACCTTC. Amino acids: CSVEDRGASNYGYTF. Full variable domain (missing parts from reference TRBV29-1 and TRBJ1-2): SAVISQKPSRDICQRGTSLTIQCQVDSQVTMMFWYRQQPGQSLTLIATANQGSEATYESGFVIDKFPISRPNLTFSTLTVSNMSPEDSSIYLCSVEDRGASNYGYTFGSGTRLTVV.

This clonotype occurred many times. The chain recombines TRBV10-3 with TRBJ1-1, with 7 bases that match TRBD1. CDR3 length equals 14 residues. Germline V gives CDR1 ENHRY, CDR2 SYGVKD. With V trimmed by 3 bases and J by 10 bases, 11 bases remained unmatched. The CDR3: CAISDPLMTGIAFF. The CDR3 DNA is TGTGCCATCAGTGACCCGTTGATGACAGGGATAGCTTTCTTT.

This clonotype was seen a few times. The V gene is TRBV2, the J gene TRBJ2-5, with D tentatively TRBD1 or TRBD2 (5 bases each). CDR1 and CDR2 (germline): SNHLY, FYNNEI. Trimming pared 8 bases from V and 1 base from J, leaving 14 bases between. This CDR3 is 14 amino acids long. The CDR3 here is CASARQRPQETQYF. The CDR3 DNA is TGTGCCAGCGCCAGACAGCGGCCCCAAGAGACCCAGTACTTC.

This clonotype was seen only a few times. The chain links TRBV29-1 to TRBJ2-5; D unresolved. In germline, CDR1 is SQVTM, CDR2 ANQGSEA. The CDR3 is 12 amino acids. The V end was cut by 6 bases, the J end by 2 bases, with 10 bases between. CDR3 amino acids: CSVAKGQETQYF. CDR3 sequence (DNA): TGCAGCGTGGCTAAGGGACAAGAGACCCAGTACTTC. Full variable domain (remainder filled in from reference TRBV29-1 and TRBJ2-5): SAVISQKPSRDICQRGTSLTIQCQVDSQVTMMFWYRQQPGQSLTLIATANQGSEATYESGFVIDKFPISRPNLTFSTLTVSNMSPEDSSIYLCSVAKGQETQYFGPGTRLLVL.

This rearrangement joins TRBV7-2 to TRBJ1-5, with no clear D. Trimming stripped 2 bases from V and 1 base from J, with 6 bases between. The CDR3 is made up of 14 amino acids. Germline CDR1 reads SGHTA; CDR2 reads FQGNSA. DNA for the CDR3: TGTGCCAGCAGCTTAACGGGGAGCAATCAGCCCCAGCATTTT. It is translated as CASSLTGSNQPQHF.

This clonotype has a count of ten or more. The rearrangement joins TRBV7-2 to TRBJ2-2, with 9 bases lining up with TRBD2. The CDR3 totals 17 residues. J gave up 6 bases and V 3 bases, and 11 bases lay outside the gene matches. CDR1 SGHTA and CDR2 FQGNSA come from the germline V gene. The CDR3 region is CASSFSSGEYRSGELFF. The CDR3 DNA is TGTGCCAGCAGCTTTTCTAGCGGGGAGTATAGATCCGGGGAGCTGTTTTTT.

This sequence joins TRBV28 and TRBJ1-2, with unresolved D. Trimming pared 7 bases from V and 5 bases from J, leaving 14 bases between. Germline loops: CDR1 MDHEN, CDR2 SYDVKM. CDR3 length: 13 residues. The CDR3 protein is CASIPGRKYGYTF. In nucleotides, the CDR3 is TGTGCCAGCATTCCTGGGCGGAAATATGGCTACACCTTC.

The sample holds many counts of this clonotype. This chain connects TRBV11-2 to TRBJ1-2, with 10 nucleotides matching TRBD1. CDR3 length: 18 amino acids. The junction had 14 bases not matched to a gene; V was cut back by 5 bases and J by 2 bases. In germline, CDR1 is SGHAT, CDR2 FQNNGV. Here the CDR3 reads CASSPLPRDRGPNYGYTF. The CDR3 coding sequence is TGTGCCAGCAGCCCCCTCCCACGGGACAGGGGTCCCAACTATGGCTACACCTTC.

The chain employs TRBV20-1 and TRBJ2-7, with 8 bases aligning to TRBD1. The CDR3 is 13 residues long. After removal of 1 base from V and 4 bases from J, the junction contained 3 bases not matched to a gene. The germline V gene has CDR1 DFQATT and CDR2 SNEGSKA (reference sequence). This CDR3 is CSARGQGRYEQYV. CDR3 coding DNA: TGCAGTGCTAGAGGACAGGGGCGGTACGAGCAGTACGTC.

The rearrangement uses TRBV11-2 and TRBJ2-6; 8 nucleotides agree with TRBD1. The V gene's germline CDR1 is SGHAT and CDR2 FQNNGV. The CDR3 runs 16 residues. Germline trimming cut 6 bases from V and 2 bases from J; bases unmatched to any gene: 6. The CDR3 DNA is TGTGCCAGCAGGCGGACAGGGTCGGCTGGGGCCAACGTCCTGACTTTC. This encodes CASRRTGSAGANVLTF.

The sample holds a few counts of this clonotype. The chain combines TRBV12-3 or TRBV12-4 with TRBJ2-1, with 8 bases matching TRBD2. The CDR3 has 16 residues. V shed 7 bases, J shed 8 bases, and the junction held 16 bases outside the gene matches. The CDR3 here is CASTPGTGGPDHEQFF. CDR3 DNA: TGTGCCAGCACCCCCGGGACGGGGGGGCCTGACCATGAGCAGTTCTTC.

This chain joins TRBV14 and TRBJ2-7, with D tentatively TRBD1 (7 bases). V was trimmed by 3 bases and J by 3 bases, leaving 12 bases between them. The CDR3 extends over 14 amino acids. Germline CDR1 SGHDN, CDR2 FVKESK. The CDR3 reads CASSHTGDFYEQYF. CDR3 coding DNA: TGTGCCAGCAGCCACACAGGGGACTTCTACGAGCAGTACTTC.

This clonotype was counted between two and nine times. One end of the junction fails to match germline, which may point to a read error. This chain joins TRBV6-2 or TRBV6-3 and TRBJ2-7, with D possibly matching TRBD2 (6 bases). Germline-derived CDR1 and CDR2 are MNHEY and SVGEGT. The CDR3 totals 14 residues. This chain's CDR3 is CASSGTEVSFEQYF. The CDR3 DNA reads TGTGCCAGCTCCGGGACTGAGGTTTCCTTCGAGCAGTACTTC.

The gene calls are TRBV12-3 or TRBV12-4 and TRBJ1-5; 7 bases are shared with TRBD1. CDR3 length: 19 residues. After removal of 5 bases from V and 2 bases from J, the junction contained 18 bases not matched to a gene. This chain's CDR3 is CASSPLTGNKGGGNQPQHF. The CDR3 DNA is TGTGCCAGCAGTCCCCTGACAGGGAATAAAGGGGGGGGCAATCAGCCCCAGCATTTT.

The CDR3 here is CSVDGGESTGGYTF. CDR3 coding DNA: TGCAGCGTTGATGGGGGAGAGTCCACCGGAGGCTACACCTTC. The chain joins TRBV29-1 to TRBJ1-2; D might be TRBD1 (5 bases). This CDR3 has 14 residues. CDR1 and CDR2 (germline): SQVTM, ANQGSEA. With 3 bases removed from V and 8 bases from J, the gap between germline ends came to 19 bases.

This chain joins TRBV5-1 and TRBJ2-7; D tentatively reads TRBD1 or TRBD2 (5 bases each). The CDR3 is made up of 13 amino acids. The germline V gene encodes CDR1 SGHRS and CDR2 YFSETQ. The V end was cut by 0 bases, the J end by 3 bases, with 7 bases between. DNA for the CDR3: TGCGCCAGCAGCTTGGGGGACGGCTACGAGCAGTACTTC. This translates into CASSLGDGYEQYF.

This chain joins TRBV20-1 and TRBJ2-7; D is perhaps TRBD2 (5 bases). Per germline, CDR1 DFQATT and CDR2 SNEGSKA (reference sequence). The CDR3 extends over 13 amino acids. Trimming took 3 bases from V and 4 from J, leaving 13 bases between them. CDR3 sequence (DNA): TGCAGTGCTAGTTCCGGGGTCGATTACGAGCAGTACTTC. Its protein product is CSASSGVDYEQYF.

V gene TRBV24-1 combines with J gene TRBJ2-2; D is unclear. The CDR3 extends over 11 amino acids. Trimming left V 9 bases short and J 6 bases short, with 7 bases between. Germline lookup yields CDR1 KGHDR and CDR2 SFDVKD. CDR3 DNA: TGTGCCACCGATGACTCCGGGGAGCTGTTTTTT. The encoded protein is CATDDSGELFF.

This clonotype was counted a few times. This rearrangement joins TRBV15 to TRBJ2-3; 8 bases match TRBD2. This CDR3 spans 17 amino acids. CDR1 and CDR2 from the germline V gene are LNHNV and YYDKDF (reference sequence). J gave up 2 bases and V 3 bases, and 10 bases lay outside the gene matches. For the CDR3, the DNA is TGTGCCACCAGCAGTGCGGGGGGTCCCCGAATCACAGATACGCAGTATTTT. Its translation: CATSSAGGPRITDTQYF. Filled out from reference TRBV15 and TRBJ2-3, the complete variable domain reads DAMVIQNPRYQVTQFGKPVTLSCSQTLNHNVMYWYQQKSSQAPKLLFHYYDKDFNNEADTPDNFQSRRPNTSFCFLDIRSPGLGDTAMYLCATSSAGGPRITDTQYFGPGTRLTVL.

This clonotype turned up a few times. The chain carries TRBV5-1 and TRBJ1-2; D may be TRBD1 (6 bases). CDR1 SGHRS and CDR2 YFSETQ come from the germline V gene. The germline V and J ends were trimmed by 3 bases and 7 bases, with 13 bases remaining between them. This CDR3 is built from 13 residues. CDR3 sequence (DNA): TGCGCCAGCAGCTCCGACAGGCCTATTGGCTACACCTTC. Translated: CASSSDRPIGYTF.

The rearrangement uses TRBV24-1 and TRBJ2-1; 10 nucleotides match TRBD2. CDR3 length equals 16 residues. Trimming cost V 4 bases and J 9 bases; bases outside gene matches: 11. Germline assignment: CDR1 KGHDR and CDR2 SFDVKD. CDR3 in amino acids: CATSDRAGGPESEQFF. CDR3 bases: TGTGCCACCAGTGACAGAGCGGGGGGGCCGGAAAGTGAGCAGTTCTTC.

The V call is TRBV12-3 or TRBV12-4, the J call TRBJ2-6; D remains unclear. With 8 bases removed from V and 6 bases from J, the gap between germline ends came to 5 bases. The CDR3 consists of 11 residues. CDR3 bases: TGTGCCAGCCGATCGGCCAACGTCCTGACTTTC. This translates into CASRSANVLTF.

This clonotype was counted only a few times. The chain uses TRBV15 and TRBJ2-5; the D is unclear. CDR3 size: 14 residues. Germline-derived CDR1 and CDR2 are LNHNV and YYDKDF (reference sequence). The V end lost 0 bases, the J end lost 0 bases, and 5 bases lay between the germline ends. The DNA of the CDR3 is TGTGCCACCAGCAGAGATCAAAACCAAGAGACCCAGTACTTC. It translates to CATSRDQNQETQYF.

The rearrangement joins TRBV23-1 to TRBJ2-7; D assignment may be TRBD1 or TRBD2 (5 bases each). TRBV23-1 belongs to the ORF category, with a function that is uncertain. CDR3 length: 12 amino acids. V dropped 4 bases and J dropped 5 bases, with 9 bases sitting between them. CDR3 sequence (DNA): TGCGCCAGCAGTCCCGGGGCCCACGAGCAGTACGTC. It yields the protein CASSPGAHEQYV.

V gene TRBV6-2 or TRBV6-3 combines with J gene TRBJ1-2; 7 bases are shared with TRBD1. The CDR3 is 13 amino acids. V lost 8 bases, J lost 4 bases, and 7 bases stayed unmatched. In germline, CDR1 is MNHEY, CDR2 SVGEGT. CDR3 in amino acids: CASRGTALYGYTF. CDR3 in DNA: TGTGCCAGCCGCGGGACAGCGCTCTATGGCTACACCTTC.

This clonotype was counted only a few times. This sequence joins TRBV24-1 and TRBJ2-3, with 8 bases matching TRBD1. J was trimmed by 4 bases and V by 4 bases; bases with no gene match: 6. There are 15 residues in the CDR3. The germline V gene has CDR1 KGHDR and CDR2 SFDVKD. The DNA for the CDR3 is TGTGCCACCAGTGACTCCGGGACAGGACCAGATACGCAGTATTTT. Translating it yields CATSDSGTGPDTQYF.

CDR3 region: CASSLNWAEAFF. The CDR3 DNA follows: TGTGCCAGCAGCTTAAACTGGGCTGAAGCTTTCTTT. This chain uses TRBV7-2 with TRBJ1-1; D gene unclear. This CDR3 comprises 12 residues. Trimming took off 2 bases at V and 6 bases at J, with 7 bases between the two ends. In germline, CDR1 is SGHTA, CDR2 FQGNSA. The entire variable domain, with the rest obtained from reference TRBV7-2 and TRBJ1-1, is as follows: GAGVSQSPSNKVTEKGKDVELRCDPISGHTALYWYRQSLGQGLEFLIYFQGNSAPDKSGLPSDRFSAERTGGSVSTLTIQRTQQEDSAVYLCASSLNWAEAFFGQGTRLTVV.